The 9 T cell receptor beta chains below come from one sample, sequenced in a study of low-dose radiotherapy and immunotherapy resistance in tumors. Alpha- and beta-chain coverage of first-strand cDNA came from TRAV- and TRBV-specific primers. TCR amplification involved 20 to 25 PCR cycles with a constant-region primer and V-primer adapter. TCRdb independently ran MiXCR on the reads; one entry per CDR3 protein. Among more than 30,000 distinct CDR3 sequences listed, approximately 49% were seen once. Indicated time point: after trial treatment. Stated treatment: LDRT plus nivolumab, ipilimumab, low-dose cyclophosphamide and aspirin (RACIN trial). Source: PBMCs, taken after low-dose radiotherapy plus immunotherapy. The origin of the receptors is a male donor with gallbladder cancer.

Relative to its sample, this clonotype is medium-sized. The V and J genes are TRBV28 and TRBJ1-5; D remains unclear. V lost 9 bases and J 5 bases, leaving 11 bases between the germline ends. Germline CDR1 MDHEN, CDR2 SYDVKM. This CDR3 region has 12 residues. CDR3 protein: CASPNTHQPQHF. CDR3 DNA sequence: TGTGCCAGTCCCAATACTCATCAGCCCCAGCATTTT.

This clonotype was observed a single time. CDR3 region: CASRPAGGELEKLFF. CDR3 sequence (DNA): TGTGCCAGCAGACCAGCAGGGGGCGAACTTGAAAAACTGTTTTTT. The chain couples TRBV2 to TRBJ1-4, with 8 bases that match TRBD1. After removal of 6 bases from V and 7 bases from J, the junction contained 10 bases not matched to a gene. CDR3 size: 15 residues. Germline V gene data show CDR1 as SNHLY and CDR2 as FYNNEI.

As concerns this clonotype: Since a far larger clone is one base different, this is likely a read error. CDR3 sequence: CASSPVVDEQFF. CDR3 DNA sequence: TGTGCCAGCAGCCCAGTTGTGGACGAGCAGTTCTTC. The chain uses TRBV5-5 and TRBJ2-1, with D uncertain. Looked up from germline, CDR1 is SGHKS and CDR2 is YYEKEE (reference sequence). The germline V and J ends were trimmed by 4 bases and 10 bases, with 12 bases remaining between them. This CDR3 region has 12 residues.

As concerns this clonotype: A much larger clone lies a single base off, so this may be a read error. The gene calls are TRBV5-1 and TRBJ2-7; 8 bases agree with TRBD1. V gave up 0 bases and J gave up 7 bases; unmatched junction bases: 9. The CDR3 loop spans 15 amino acids. Germline V gene sequence: CDR1 SGHRS, CDR2 YFSETQ. CDR3 region: CASSLGGQGYNEQYF. The CDR3 nucleotides read TGCGCCAGCAGCTTGGGAGGACAGGGATACAATGAGCAGTACTTC.

This clonotype was seen repeatedly, ten times or more. This sequence joins TRBV7-6 and TRBJ2-3, with D possibly TRBD1 on 6 matching bases. The germline gives CDR1 SGHVS, CDR2 FNYEAQ. With 5 bases removed from V and 4 bases from J, the gap between germline ends came to 13 bases. This CDR3 is 14 amino acids long. The CDR3 loop reads CASSTRQDPDTQYF. CDR3 coding DNA: TGTGCCAGCAGCACCCGACAGGACCCAGATACGCAGTATTTT.

Many counts were recorded for this clonotype. V is TRBV20-1 and J is TRBJ1-2; 8 nucleotides match TRBD1. Trimming removed 3 bases from V and 6 bases from J; junction bases left unmatched: 9. Germline V CDR1 and CDR2: DFQATT, SNEGSKA (reference sequence). CDR3 length equals 14 residues. This CDR3 is CSASGGQGKHGYTF. The CDR3 nucleotides are TGCAGTGCTAGTGGCGGACAGGGTAAACATGGCTACACCTTC.

The genes are TRBV5-5 and TRBJ1-2, with D unclear. The CDR3 extends over 12 amino acids. The ends were cut back, 1 base at V and 8 bases at J, with 9 bases in the middle. From germline, CDR1 is SGHKS and CDR2 YYEKEE (reference sequence). CDR3 nucleotide sequence: TGTGCCAGCAGCTTGTCGGGCGGCGGCTACACCTTC. Translation gives CASSLSGGGYTF.

The rearrangement joins TRBV5-5 to TRBJ2-1; TRBD2 might be the D (5 bases). In germline, CDR1 is SGHKS, CDR2 YYEKEE (reference sequence). CDR3 length: 12 amino acids. The ends were cut back, 3 bases at V and 8 bases at J, with 9 bases in the middle. The CDR3 DNA follows: TGTGCCAGCAGCTGGTATAGCGATGAGCAGTTCTTC. Translation gives CASSWYSDEQFF.

This clonotype was found many times. This chain connects TRBV20-1 to TRBJ2-7, with 9 positions matching TRBD1. Trimming took 5 bases from V and 0 from J; bases not matched to a gene: 5. Germline V gives CDR1 DFQATT, CDR2 SNEGSKA (reference sequence). The length of the CDR3 is 14 residues. The CDR3 DNA follows: TGCAGTGCTCAAGGACAGGGGCACTCCTACGAGCAGTACTTC. It specifies CSAQGQGHSYEQYF.